Described below is a single T cell receptor beta chain sequence and its context. The entry originates in a study of cytomegalovirus exposure and HLA in healthy donors. PCR amplification relied on 60 Vbeta primers (plus 13 Jbeta primers). The assay was immunoSEQ multiplex PCR, and TCRdb's table has in-frame clones only and misses some. Of about 98,000 clones detected, about 83% appear once; the ten largest clones hold around 3.6%. Germline V lookup: CDR1 MGHDK, CDR2 SYGVNS. V gave up 6 bases and J gave up 1 base, with 10 bases separating them. CDR3 size: 14 residues. The specimen sequenced was PBMCs. This TCR was sampled from a female donor in good health and CMV-seropositive. This chain joins TRBV25-1 and TRBJ1-3, with a weak D call TRBD1 (5 bases). The CDR3 loop reads CASRGGESGNTIYF. The CDR3 nucleotides are TGTGCCAGCAGGGGGGGGGAATCTGGAAACACCATATATTTT.